One and the same sample provided the 20 T cell receptor beta chains below, sequenced in a study of beta chain features in type 1 diabetes. cDNA synthesis used the whole RNA isolate, giving expressed TCRB sequences. The repertoire was sequenced with immunoSEQ multiplex PCR; TCRdb's copy has only in-frame clones and lacks some. Here the sample spans 220,000 or so clones, around 65% being singletons. Sample: naive CD4+ T cells from blood. Receptor source: a young man in good health.

The V gene is TRBV9, the J gene TRBJ2-3, with D uncertain. The CDR3 contains 14 residues. With 4 bases removed from V and 4 bases from J, the gap between germline ends came to 13 bases. CDR1 SGDLS and CDR2 YYNGEE come from the germline V gene. This chain's CDR3 is CASSSSPKADTQYF. CDR3 DNA sequence: TGTGCCAGCAGCTCGAGCCCTAAGGCAGATACGCAGTATTTT.

The chain uses TRBV5-4 and TRBJ1-2; TRBD1 is a possible D gene (5 bases). Trimming pared 5 bases from V and 1 base from J, leaving 12 bases between. The CDR3 runs 14 residues. Per the germline V gene, CDR1 is SGHNT and CDR2 is YYREEE (reference sequence). This CDR3 reads CASRPGLNNYGYTF. CDR3 in DNA: TGTGCCAGCAGGCCGGGACTGAATAACTATGGCTACACCTTC.

V usage is TRBV7-2 and J usage is TRBJ2-1; 9 bases agree with TRBD2. V gave up 1 base and J gave up 4 bases; unmatched junction bases: 2. CDR1 and CDR2 from the germline V gene are SGHTA and FQGNSA. The CDR3 totals 15 residues. The CDR3 sequence: CASSLVSGGYNEQFF. The CDR3 DNA follows: TGTGCCAGCAGCTTAGTTAGCGGGGGTTACAATGAGCAGTTCTTC.

The chain links TRBV2 to TRBJ2-7; TRBD1 aligns across 8 bases. This CDR3 region has 12 residues. Per the germline V gene, CDR1 is SNHLY and CDR2 is FYNNEI. V shed 6 bases and J 5 bases; nucleotides not matched to a gene: 3. The CDR3 reads CASRRTGNEQYF. CDR3 nucleotides: TGTGCCAGCAGGCGGACAGGGAACGAGCAGTACTTC.

The chain couples TRBV4-3 to TRBJ2-2; D might be TRBD2 (5 bases). Trimming took off 4 bases at V and 5 bases at J, with 14 bases between the two ends. CDR1 and CDR2 from the germline V gene are LGHNA and YSLEER. The CDR3 contains 15 residues. The CDR3 is CASSPGLGKTGELFF. The CDR3 bases are TGCGCCAGCAGCCCTGGGCTCGGGAAAACCGGGGAGCTGTTTTTT.

The chain carries TRBV30 and TRBJ1-1; D is undetermined. The CDR3 covers 12 residues. The V end was cut by 8 bases, the J end by 1 base, with 11 bases between. Germline V gene sequence: CDR1 GTSNPN, CDR2 SVGIG (reference sequence). The CDR3 sequence is CATHRRNTEAFF. Written as DNA, the CDR3 is TGTGCCACCCACCGTAGGAACACTGAAGCTTTCTTT.

This clone was seen more than once but under ten times. The V gene is TRBV29-1, the J gene TRBJ2-1; 9 bases map to TRBD2. CDR3 length equals 12 residues. Germline CDR1 and CDR2: SQVTM and ANQGSEA. V lost 3 bases and J lost 7; bases outside the gene matches: 1. The CDR3: CSVELAGNEQFF. CDR3 bases: TGCAGCGTTGAGCTAGCGGGGAATGAGCAGTTCTTC.

The chain uses TRBV5-6 and TRBJ2-1; TRBD2 aligns across 7 bases. The CDR3 consists of 13 residues. Trimming at V came to 4 bases and at J to 7 bases, leaving 5 bases not matched to a gene. The germline CDR1 and CDR2 sequences are SGHDT and YYEEEE. CDR3 in DNA: TGTGCCAGCAGCCCCCGACTAGCTAATGAGCAGTTCTTC. Translated, it gives CASSPRLANEQFF.

V gene TRBV28 combines with J gene TRBJ2-3; 8 nucleotides line up with TRBD2. The CDR3 length is 14 residues. The ends lost 7 bases at V and 4 bases at J; junction bases unmatched: 7. In germline, CDR1 is MDHEN, CDR2 SYDVKM. CDR3 sequence: CASTREGRADTQYF. CDR3 nucleotides: TGTGCCAGCACCCGGGAGGGCCGCGCAGATACGCAGTATTTT.

This clone was observed a few times. V usage is TRBV29-1 and J usage is TRBJ2-1; 12 bases agree with TRBD2. The V gene end was trimmed by 7 bases and the J gene end by 1 base; junction bases not matched to a gene: 5. Germline V gene data show CDR1 as SQVTM and CDR2 as ANQGSEA. The CDR3 is 15 residues long. As DNA, the CDR3 is TGCAGCGGCTCCGGGACTAGCGGGTCCTACAATGAGCAGTTCTTC. Residues: CSGSGTSGSYNEQFF.

This rearrangement joins TRBV30 to TRBJ2-5, with a possible D match to TRBD1 (7 bases). Between the trimmed V and J ends, which lost 5 bases and 5 bases, there was a span of 12 bases. This CDR3 has 12 residues. The germline gives CDR1 GTSNPN, CDR2 SVGIG (reference sequence). CDR3 coding DNA: TGTGCCTGGGCGGGACAGAGGGAGACCCAGTACTTC. It yields the protein CAWAGQRETQYF.

This chain joins TRBV29-1 and TRBJ1-2; no firm D call. The CDR3 is 13 residues long. V was trimmed by 2 bases and J by 0 bases, leaving 7 bases between them. From germline, CDR1 is SQVTM and CDR2 ANQGSEA. The CDR3: CSVEISTNYGYTF. The CDR3 nucleotides read TGCAGCGTTGAAATCAGCACTAACTATGGCTACACCTTC.

This clone was seen a single time. This rearrangement joins TRBV30 to TRBJ1-2; 7 positions match TRBD1. Germline CDR1 and CDR2: GTSNPN and SVGIG (reference sequence). The CDR3 spans 13 residues. Trimming at V came to 1 base and at J to 8 bases, leaving 7 bases not matched to a gene. CDR3 sequence reads: CAWSETGAAGYTF. In DNA, the CDR3 is TGTGCCTGGAGTGAAACAGGGGCGGCGGGCTACACCTTC.

The rearrangement links TRBV30 to TRBJ2-7; 9 bases are shared with TRBD2. This CDR3 region has 13 residues. In germline, CDR1 is GTSNPN, CDR2 SVGIG (reference sequence). V lost 0 bases to trimming and J lost 6 bases; unmatched junction nucleotides: 3. The CDR3: CAWSVAGGLEQYF. The DNA of the CDR3 is TGTGCCTGGAGTGTAGCGGGAGGTCTCGAGCAGTACTTC.

The V call is TRBV5-1, the J call TRBJ1-2; TRBD1 matches at 9 bases. Germline loops: CDR1 SGHRS, CDR2 YFSETQ. The ends lost 0 bases at V and 5 bases at J; junction bases unmatched: 11. This CDR3 comprises 17 residues. The DNA of the CDR3 is TGCGCCAGCAGCTTGGAGTCATCGGACAGGGGAGGTTATGGCTACACCTTC. Its translation is CASSLESSDRGGYGYTF.

This clone was observed a few times. The chain has TRBV5-6 and TRBJ2-3, with TRBD2 matching 11 bases. The CDR3 has 17 amino acids. V was clipped by 0 bases and J by 0 bases; unmatched bases: 3. Looked up from germline, CDR1 is SGHDT and CDR2 is YYEEEE. As DNA, the CDR3 is TGTGCCAGCAGCTTGGGACTAGCGGGGACTAGCACAGATACGCAGTATTTT. Residues: CASSLGLAGTSTDTQYF.

This chain links TRBV6-5 with TRBJ2-7; D is perhaps TRBD2 (5 bases). The germline gives CDR1 MNHEY, CDR2 SVGAGI. This CDR3 spans 13 amino acids. With 7 bases removed from V and 6 bases from J, the gap between germline ends came to 16 bases. CDR3 protein: CASKKTSYREQYF. The CDR3 nucleotides read TGTGCCAGCAAAAAAACTAGTTATCGCGAGCAGTACTTC.

This chain connects TRBV10-3 to TRBJ2-7; D uncertain. Germline CDR1 is ENHRY and CDR2 is SYGVKD. This CDR3 contains 13 residues. Trimming took off 11 bases at V and 3 bases at J, with 17 bases between the two ends. CDR3 amino acids: CAPGTRTYYEQYF. DNA of the CDR3: TGTGCCCCCGGAACGCGGACCTACTACGAGCAGTACTTC.

In this sample, this clone turned up a few times. V gene TRBV30 combines with J gene TRBJ2-3; possibly TRBD2 for D (6 bases). This CDR3 has 18 residues. Germline loops: CDR1 GTSNPN, CDR2 SVGIG (reference sequence). V dropped 0 bases and J dropped 4 bases, with 23 bases sitting between them. CDR3: CAWSVISGGPFFSDTQYF. The CDR3 DNA follows: TGTGCCTGGAGTGTCATTAGCGGAGGCCCCTTCTTTTCAGATACGCAGTATTTT.

The chain links TRBV4-3 to TRBJ2-7, with D tentatively TRBD2 (6 bases). The germline V gene encodes CDR1 LGHNA and CDR2 YSLEER. The CDR3 has 12 amino acids. The V and J ends lost 4 bases and 8 bases respectively, with 12 bases between them. The CDR3 loop reads CASSPGLLKQYF. The CDR3 DNA reads TGCGCCAGCAGCCCGGGACTCCTTAAGCAGTACTTC.